A selection of T cell receptor beta chains follows, all from one sample in a study of blood T cells in healthy people across ages. One entry per CDR3 protein, called by TCRdb with MiXCR from the 5' RACE reads. The table lists about 800,000 distinct CDR3 sequences, just under 25% of them singletons, with more than 3% in the top ten. This sample also belongs to another study, concerning T cells of mothers and their children.

Sequenced material: blood. These receptors came from a boy aged 5-17 years in good health. The CDR3 runs from the conserved cysteine through the conserved F or W. The D gene is left open where the match is weak. Some rows have no size entry. The others give once, few or many, or a class for an expanded clone.

V gene,D gene,clone size,CDR3 length,J gene,CDR3 protein,CDR3 DNA
TRBV4-1,TRBD2,-,16,TRBJ2-5,CASSQPRTSGQETQYF,TGCGCCAGCAGCCAACCAAGGACTAGCGGCCAAGAGACCCAGTACTTC
TRBV11-2,-,many,12,TRBJ2-5,CASSLRQETQYF,TGTGCCAGCAGCTTAAGGCAAGAGACCCAGTACTTC
TRBV28,-,-,16,TRBJ1-2,CATLWSQLPLPYGYTF,TGTGCCACCCTATGGTCACAACTCCCTTTGCCCTATGGCTACACCTTC
TRBV6-6,-,-,13,TRBJ2-7,CASSRDRIDEQYF,TGTGCCAGCAGCCGAGATAGAATTGACGAGCAGTACTTC
TRBV11-2,-,-,15,TRBJ2-7,CASSLKASLGYEQYF,TGTGCCAGCAGCTTAAAGGCTAGCTTAGGCTACGAGCAGTACTTC
TRBV7-2,-,few,15,TRBJ2-5,CASSLTTGYGEAQYF,TGTGCCAGCAGCTTAACGACAGGGTATGGGGAGGCCCAGTACTTC
TRBV28,-,-,15,TRBJ1-2,CASSPPQGSNYGYTF,TGTGCCAGCAGTCCACCCCAGGGCAGCAACTATGGCTACACCTTC
TRBV7-3,TRBD1,-,13,TRBJ1-2,CASSPRQGGGYTF,TGTGCCAGCAGCCCGCGACAGGGTGGAGGCTACACCTTC
TRBV4-3,-,few,15,TRBJ1-2,CASSQGRGDYDGYTF,TGCGCCAGCAGCCAAGGGAGGGGGGATTACGATGGCTACACCTTC
TRBV29-1,-,few,13,TRBJ1-2,CSVEVGGAHGYTF,TGCAGCGTTGAAGTGGGAGGGGCTCATGGCTACACCTTC
TRBV18,-,-,15,TRBJ1-4,CASSPPGDSNEKLFF,TGTGCCAGCTCACCACCGGGTGACTCTAATGAAAAACTGTTTTTT